Described below is a single T cell receptor beta chain sequence and its context. The likely explanation is a read error, given a far larger clone one base away. These data originate in a study of regulatory T cells in long-lasting Graves disease. The V and J ends lost 4 bases and 2 bases, in that order; junction bases with no gene match: 6. The CDR3 runs 15 residues. CDR1 SGHTA and CDR2 FQGNSA come from the germline V gene. Time point in this sample: persistent/refractory GD, antithyroid drugs over 5 years with positive TRAb. PBMCs provided the RNA from which the TCR library was made. Arm-PCR of CDR3 regions and iRepertoire HTBI primers were the basis on which TCR beta libraries were built. Using its own MiXCR run on the multiplex PCR reads, TCRdb lists one record per CDR3 protein. The data hold around 460,000 distinct CDR3 sequences, with roughly 21% observed a single time.

This receptor was identified in a female donor with Graves disease. The input for sequencing was peripheral blood mononuclear cells (PBMCs), taken when the disease was refractory, from a patient treated with antithyroid drugs. V gene TRBV7-2 combines with J gene TRBJ2-5, with 8 bases fitting TRBD2. The CDR3: CTSSSSGPAQETQYF. DNA for the CDR3: TGTACCAGCAGCTCTAGCGGGCCAGCTCAAGAGACCCAGTACTTC.